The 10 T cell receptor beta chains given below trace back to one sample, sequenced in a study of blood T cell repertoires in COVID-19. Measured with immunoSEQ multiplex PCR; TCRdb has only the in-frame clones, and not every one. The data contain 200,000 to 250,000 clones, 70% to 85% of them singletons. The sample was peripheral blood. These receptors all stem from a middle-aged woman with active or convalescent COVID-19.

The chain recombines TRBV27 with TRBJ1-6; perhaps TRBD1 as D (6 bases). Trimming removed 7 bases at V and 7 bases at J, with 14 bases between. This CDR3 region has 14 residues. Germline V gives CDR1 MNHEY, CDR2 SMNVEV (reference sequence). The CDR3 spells CASTLQGGNSPLHF. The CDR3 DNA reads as TGTGCCAGCACCCTACAGGGTGGGAATTCACCCCTCCACTTT.

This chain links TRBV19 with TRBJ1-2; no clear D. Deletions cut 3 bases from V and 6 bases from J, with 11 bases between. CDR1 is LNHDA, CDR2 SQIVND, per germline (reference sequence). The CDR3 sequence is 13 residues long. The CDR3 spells CASSMRGRDGYTF. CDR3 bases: TGTGCCAGTAGTATGAGAGGGAGGGATGGCTACACCTTC. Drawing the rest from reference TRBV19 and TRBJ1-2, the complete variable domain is DGGITQSPKYLFRKEGQNVTLSCEQNLNHDAMYWYRQDPGQGLRLIYYSQIVNDFQKGDIAEGYSVSREKKESFPLTVTSAQKNPTAFYLCASSMRGRDGYTFGSGTRLTVV.

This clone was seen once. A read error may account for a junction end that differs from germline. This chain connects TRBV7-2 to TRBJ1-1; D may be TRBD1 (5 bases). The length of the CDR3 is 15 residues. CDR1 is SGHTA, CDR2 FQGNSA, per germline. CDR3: CASSLAPGSNAEAFF. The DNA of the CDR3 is TGTGCCAGCAGCTTAGCCCCAGGGTCGAACGCTGAAGCTTTCTTT.

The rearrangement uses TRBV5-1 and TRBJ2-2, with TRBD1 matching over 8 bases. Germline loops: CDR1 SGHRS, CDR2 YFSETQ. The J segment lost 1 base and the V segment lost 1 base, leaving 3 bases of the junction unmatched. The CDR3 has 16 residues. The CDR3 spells CASSLLGQENTGELFF. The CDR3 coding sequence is TGCGCCAGCAGCTTGCTGGGACAGGAGAACACCGGGGAGCTGTTTTTT.

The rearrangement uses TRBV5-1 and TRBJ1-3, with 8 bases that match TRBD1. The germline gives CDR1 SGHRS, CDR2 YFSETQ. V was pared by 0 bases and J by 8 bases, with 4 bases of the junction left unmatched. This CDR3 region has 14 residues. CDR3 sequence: CASSLGQGADTIYF. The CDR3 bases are TGCGCCAGCAGCTTGGGTCAGGGGGCGGACACCATATATTTT.

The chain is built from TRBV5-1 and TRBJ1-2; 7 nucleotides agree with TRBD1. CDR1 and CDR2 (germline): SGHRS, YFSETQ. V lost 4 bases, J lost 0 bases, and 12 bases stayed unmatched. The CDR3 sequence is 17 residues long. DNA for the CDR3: TGCGCCAGCAGCGCTTACTCCGGACAGGATCCTAACTATGGCTACACCTTC. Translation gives CASSAYSGQDPNYGYTF.

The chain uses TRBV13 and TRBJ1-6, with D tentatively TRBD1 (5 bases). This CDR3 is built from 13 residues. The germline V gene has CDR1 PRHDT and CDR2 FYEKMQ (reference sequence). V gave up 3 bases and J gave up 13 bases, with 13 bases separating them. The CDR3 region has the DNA TGTGCCAGCAGCTTGGACAACCTTAATCCCCTCCACTTT. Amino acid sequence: CASSLDNLNPLHF. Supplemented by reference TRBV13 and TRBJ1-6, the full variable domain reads AAGVIQSPRHLIKEKRETATLKCYPIPRHDTVYWYQQGPGQDPQFLISFYEKMQSDKGSIPDRFSAQQFSDYHSELNMSSLELGDSALYFCASSLDNLNPLHFGNGTRLTVT.

CDR3 protein: CASSISDYEQFF. DNA for the CDR3: TGTGCCAGTAGTATTAGCGATTATGAGCAGTTCTTC. The chain has TRBV19 and TRBJ2-1, with D tentatively TRBD2 (5 bases). V was cut by 3 bases and J by 8 bases, with 8 bases left in between. Per germline, CDR1 LNHDA and CDR2 SQIVND (reference sequence). CDR3 length: 12 amino acids.

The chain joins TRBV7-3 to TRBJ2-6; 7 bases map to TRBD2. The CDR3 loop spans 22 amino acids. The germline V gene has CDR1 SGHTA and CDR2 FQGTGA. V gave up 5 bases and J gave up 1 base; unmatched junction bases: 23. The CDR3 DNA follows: TGTGCCAGCAGCCCCGAAGGCACCCGGGCGGGGGTTGCCTTGTCTGGGGCCAACGTCCTGACTTTC. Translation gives CASSPEGTRAGVALSGANVLTF.

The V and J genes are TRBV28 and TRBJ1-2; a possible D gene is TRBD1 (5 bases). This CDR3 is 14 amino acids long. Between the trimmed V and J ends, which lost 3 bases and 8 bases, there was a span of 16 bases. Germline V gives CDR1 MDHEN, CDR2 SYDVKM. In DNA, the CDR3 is TGTGCCAGCAGTTTTCCAGTAGGGGCGCGAGGCTACACCTTC. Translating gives CASSFPVGARGYTF.